This T cell receptor (beta chain) was sequenced during a study of T cells in Graves' hyperthyroidism and ophthalmopathy. Study findings and constraints: Blood also showed most of the thyroid clonotypes that were expanded above 0.001. Prediction of ophthalmopathy progression came a median approximately 6 months pre-onset.

In regard to this clonotype: Its antigen is undetermined.

Amplified TCR beta CDR3 regions derived from RNA transcripts. Initially, a first-round RT-PCR of the TCR CDR3 employed the HTBI primer set. TCRdb analysed the multiplex PCR reads with MiXCR anew, one entry per CDR3 protein. Here the sample spans over 250,000 distinct CDR3 sequences, roughly 13% being singletons. In the ophthalmopathy cohort, Clinical Activity Score was at least 3, NOSPECS grade at least 4, and duration under 3 months. Diagnostic assessment was based on clinical symptoms, serum thyroxine and TRAb, thyroid ultrasound and orbital computed tomography. The germline CDR1 and CDR2 sequences are MNHNS and SASEGT. Unmatched junction bases numbered 9, after V lost 6 bases and J lost 5 bases. The CDR3 is made up of 14 amino acids.

Sequencing used blood. The chain carries TRBV6-1 and TRBJ2-7; 8 nucleotides agree with TRBD1. The source is a woman aged 35 to 49 with Graves' ophthalmopathy. The CDR3 loop reads CASRRTGQVNEQYF. The DNA for the CDR3 is TGTGCCAGCAGACGAACGGGACAGGTTAACGAGCAGTACTTC.